Each of the 27 T cell receptor beta chains below was sequenced from the same sample in a study of vaccination effects on CD4 cells after COVID-19. The table came from immunoSEQ multiplex PCR; TCRdb's copy has only in-frame clones and leaves some out. The data show approximately 29,000 clones, roughly 70% seen once. Their antigens remain unidentified. Within the ViraFEST assay, antigen-specific CD4+ T cells underwent expansion with viral peptide pools prior to sequencing. Cells that had been cultured for nine to eleven days were the source of isolated CD4+ T cells. Participants were given two doses of BNT162b2 or mRNA-1273 vaccine. The input for sequencing was CD4+ T cells from PBMCs cultured with HCoV-NL63 spike peptides, taken after COVID-19 vaccination. The receptors were gathered from a human donor who received a COVID-19 vaccine.

V and J are TRBV5-5 and TRBJ1-2; D perhaps matches TRBD1 (6 bases). The CDR3 loop spans 15 amino acids. Trimming stripped 7 bases from V and 2 bases from J, with 18 bases between. Germline V gene data show CDR1 as SGHKS and CDR2 as YYEKEE (reference sequence). CDR3 DNA sequence: TGTGCCAGCTTTCGAGGGGGGGTTGGCAACTATGGCTACACCTTC. Translation: CASFRGGVGNYGYTF.

This sequence joins TRBV4-1 and TRBJ1-4; 7 nucleotides agree with TRBD1. CDR1 is MGHRA and CDR2 is YSYEKL in the germline V gene. The CDR3 spans 15 residues. J was trimmed by 3 bases and V by 4 bases; bases with no gene match: 5. CDR3 coding DNA: TGCGCCAGCAGCCCAGGGACAGTCTCTAATGAAAAACTGTTTTTT. Translating gives CASSPGTVSNEKLFF.

The chain carries TRBV30 and TRBJ1-5; D is ambiguous. Looked up from germline, CDR1 is GTSNPN and CDR2 is SVGIG (reference sequence). The CDR3 is 14 residues long. V was cut by 1 base and J by 4 bases, with 11 bases left in between. CDR3 residues: CAWSAWTGNQPQHF. The CDR3 region has the DNA TGTGCCTGGAGTGCCTGGACGGGGAATCAGCCCCAGCATTTT. Supplemented by reference TRBV30 and TRBJ1-5, the full variable domain reads SQTIHQWPATLVQPVGSPLSLECTVEGTSNPNLYWYRQAAGRGLQLLFYSVGIGQISSEVPQNLSASRPQDRQFILSSKKLLLSDSGFYLCAWSAWTGNQPQHFGDGTRLSIL.

The chain links TRBV10-3 to TRBJ2-7, with 9 bases aligning to TRBD1. V lost 4 bases, J lost 4 bases, and 5 bases stayed unmatched. The V gene's germline CDR1 is ENHRY and CDR2 SYGVKD. The CDR3 has 14 residues. The CDR3 DNA follows: TGTGCCATCAGTGGGCAGGGACAGGGATACGAGCAGTACTTC. Encoded protein: CAISGQGQGYEQYF.

The rearrangement links TRBV2 to TRBJ2-2; tentative D call: TRBD2 (6 bases). V dropped 10 bases and J dropped 8 bases, with 20 bases sitting between them. This CDR3 spans 14 amino acids. Germline V CDR1 and CDR2: SNHLY, FYNNEI. The CDR3: CATTLDGSWGELFF. In DNA, the CDR3 is TGTGCCACGACCCTTGACGGGAGTTGGGGGGAGCTGTTTTTT.

Relative to its sample, this clone is medium-sized. V and J are TRBV27 and TRBJ2-7; TRBD1 matches 10 bases. The CDR3 runs 17 residues. The ends lost 6 bases at V and 3 bases at J; junction bases unmatched: 14. Germline V gene data show CDR1 as MNHEY and CDR2 as SMNVEV (reference sequence). DNA for the CDR3: TGTGCCAGCAGCCAAAAGGGGACAGGGGTTCGGGACTACGAGCAGTACTTC. Its protein product is CASSQKGTGVRDYEQYF.

The CDR3 DNA sequence: TGTGCCAGCAGCCCCGGACTAGCGGGGGGGGCGGCCTACGAGCAGTACTTC. It translates to CASSPGLAGGAAYEQYF. The J gene is TRBJ2-7, the V gene TRBV5-4; 15 bases agree with TRBD2. V was pared by 4 bases and J by 2 bases, with 7 bases of the junction left unmatched. This CDR3 has 17 amino acids. Germline V lookup: CDR1 SGHNT, CDR2 YYREEE (reference sequence).

The rearrangement joins TRBV18 to TRBJ2-1; TRBD2 agrees at 11 bases. Germline loops: CDR1 KGHSH, CDR2 LQKENI. Trimming took 0 bases from V and 2 from J; bases not matched to a gene: 3. The CDR3 extends over 17 amino acids. The CDR3 protein is CASSPPGTSGTYNEQFF. The CDR3, as DNA: TGTGCCAGCTCACCACCCGGGACTAGCGGAACCTACAATGAGCAGTTCTTC.

J is TRBJ2-5 and V is TRBV3-1 (or the pseudogene TRBV3-2); TRBD2 aligns across 8 bases. The germline V gene encodes CDR1 LGHDT and CDR2 YNNKEL (reference sequence). The CDR3 is 14 amino acids. The V segment lost 4 bases and the J segment 3 bases; nucleotides outside the gene matches: 4. CDR3 bases: TGTGCCAGCAGCCTAGGAGCGGGGGAAGAGACCCAGTACTTC. It yields the protein CASSLGAGEETQYF.

This rearrangement joins TRBV9 to TRBJ2-3; D may be TRBD2 (6 bases). Trimming pared 3 bases from V and 4 bases from J, leaving 15 bases between. Germline values: CDR1 SGDLS, CDR2 YYNGEE. The CDR3 is 15 residues long. The CDR3 here is CASSASGGRSDTQYF. The CDR3, as DNA: TGTGCCAGCAGCGCATCTGGGGGGAGATCAGATACGCAGTATTTT.

The chain joins TRBV21-1 to TRBJ2-7; TRBD2 is taken as the D call from the table, unchecked against the DNA. TRBV21-1 is flagged as a pseudogene. The CDR3 is 15 residues long. The CDR3 reads CASSRLAGISGEQYF. The CDR3 DNA reads as TGTGCCAGCAGTAGGCTAGCGGGGATATCTGGCGAGCAGTACTTC.

V usage is TRBV5-4 and J usage is TRBJ2-1; 7 bases are shared with TRBD1. V lost 0 bases to trimming and J lost 7 bases; unmatched junction nucleotides: 7. The CDR3 runs 15 residues. Germline CDR1 SGHNT, CDR2 YYREEE (reference sequence). The CDR3: CASSLAGTAANEQFF. The CDR3 DNA follows: TGTGCCAGCAGCTTGGCCGGGACAGCAGCTAATGAGCAGTTCTTC.

V and J are TRBV5-1 and TRBJ2-4, with 7 nucleotides matching TRBD1. The ends lost 5 bases at V and 0 bases at J; junction bases unmatched: 8. Germline-derived CDR1 and CDR2 are SGHRS and YFSETQ. CDR3 length: 16 amino acids. For the CDR3, the DNA is TGCGCCAGCAGTGAAAGGACAGGCATAGCCAAAAACATTCAGTACTTC. Amino acids: CASSERTGIAKNIQYF. Supplemented by reference TRBV5-1 and TRBJ2-4, the full variable domain reads KAGVTQTPRYLIKTRGQQVTLSCSPISGHRSVSWYQQTPGQGLQFLFEYFSETQRNKGNFPGRFSGRQFSNSRSEMNVSTLELGDSALYLCASSERTGIAKNIQYFGAGTRLSVL.

This clone was found a few times. The V call is TRBV3-1 (or the pseudogene TRBV3-2), the J call TRBJ2-1; D not resolved. The length of the CDR3 is 17 residues. CDR1 LGHDT and CDR2 YNNKEL come from the germline V gene (reference sequence). V shed 3 bases and J shed 8 bases, with 23 bases lying between them. The DNA for the CDR3 is TGTGCCAGCAGCCAGGCACGATCTAGACCATTTGACGATGAGCAGTTCTTC. This codes for CASSQARSRPFDDEQFF.

This clone was seen more than once but under ten times. The V and J genes are TRBV10-2 and TRBJ2-2; D unclear. Trimming shortened V by 4 bases and J by 6 bases, and 3 bases separated the two germline ends. Germline CDR1 WSHSY, CDR2 SAAADI. The CDR3 spans 11 residues. For the CDR3, the DNA is TGCGCCAGCAGTGGGCCCGGGGAGCTGTTTTTT. Translation gives CASSGPGELFF.

This chain joins TRBV5-1 and TRBJ1-1, with 8 bases aligning to TRBD1. With 4 bases clipped from V and 4 bases from J, the junction kept 6 bases outside the gene matches. CDR1 is SGHRS and CDR2 is YFSETQ in the germline V gene. The CDR3 sequence is 14 residues long. The CDR3 nucleotides are TGCGCCAGCAGCATACAGGGGGGAGGCACTGAAGCTTTCTTT. It specifies CASSIQGGGTEAFF. Full variable domain (remainder filled in from reference TRBV5-1 and TRBJ1-1): KAGVTQTPRYLIKTRGQQVTLSCSPISGHRSVSWYQQTPGQGLQFLFEYFSETQRNKGNFPGRFSGRQFSNSRSEMNVSTLELGDSALYLCASSIQGGGTEAFFGQGTRLTVV.

The chain combines TRBV23-1 with TRBJ2-7; D is perhaps TRBD1 or TRBD2 (7 bases each). TRBV23-1 carries the ORF label, with uncertain function. The V end was cut by 2 bases, the J end by 4 bases, with 24 bases between. This CDR3 has 18 residues. The CDR3 nucleotides read TGCGCCAGCAGTCAAACAGGAAGGGGGCGGGAGAATAGGTACGAGCAGTACTTC. Amino acids: CASSQTGRGRENRYEQYF.

Written as DNA, the CDR3 is TGTGCCAGCAGGCGGACCAGCCCCTACGAGCAGTACTTC. It codes for CASRRTSPYEQYF. The chain carries TRBV28 and TRBJ2-7; the D is unclear. The length of the CDR3 is 13 residues. Per germline, CDR1 MDHEN and CDR2 SYDVKM. Trimming took off 6 bases at V and 2 bases at J, with 11 bases between the two ends.

The chain links TRBV2 to TRBJ1-1; 11 bases are shared with TRBD1. Germline V lookup: CDR1 SNHLY, CDR2 FYNNEI. The V gene end was trimmed by 5 bases and the J gene end by 4 bases; junction bases not matched to a gene: 3. The CDR3 extends over 14 amino acids. The DNA of the CDR3 is TGTGCCAGCAGTTCAGGGACAGGGGGCACTGAAGCTTTCTTT. It codes for CASSSGTGGTEAFF.

The genes are TRBV28 and TRBJ1-5; D gene uncertain. Germline CDR1 MDHEN, CDR2 SYDVKM. The V gene lost 2 bases and the J gene lost 2 bases, with 10 bases spanning the gap. This CDR3 comprises 15 residues. CDR3 residues: CASSLTVVGNQPQHF. CDR3 nucleotide sequence: TGTGCCAGCAGTTTAACAGTTGTGGGCAATCAGCCCCAGCATTTT.

V is TRBV7-9 and J is TRBJ1-2; 8 bases agree with TRBD1. V lost 2 bases to trimming and J lost 0 bases; unmatched junction nucleotides: 5. CDR1 and CDR2 (germline): SEHNR, FQNEAQ (reference sequence). This CDR3 region has 16 residues. CDR3 sequence: CASSLSMTGANYGYTF. The DNA of the CDR3 is TGTGCCAGCAGCTTAAGTATGACAGGGGCTAACTATGGCTACACCTTC.

The V call is TRBV29-1, the J call TRBJ2-5; no firm D call. The V and J ends lost 4 bases and 7 bases respectively, with 13 bases between them. Per germline, CDR1 SQVTM and CDR2 ANQGSEA. The CDR3 length is 12 residues. The CDR3 DNA reads as TGCAGCGTTGCGCTAGTCCTAGGGACCCAGTACTTC. Residues: CSVALVLGTQYF.

The V gene is TRBV5-4, the J gene TRBJ2-3; D gene ambiguous. Germline CDR1 and CDR2: SGHNT and YYREEE (reference sequence). V was cut by 1 base and J by 1 base, with 10 bases left in between. This CDR3 region has 15 residues. CDR3 coding DNA: TGTGCCAGCAGCTTGTCTAGTAAGCGCACAGATACGCAGTATTTT. It encodes CASSLSSKRTDTQYF.

This clone has just a few counts. V is TRBV4-2 and J is TRBJ1-2, with D perhaps TRBD1 (5 bases). The CDR3 consists of 16 residues. The V and J ends lost 2 bases and 3 bases respectively, with 16 bases between them. Germline V gives CDR1 LGHNA, CDR2 YNFKEQ. Written as DNA, the CDR3 is TGTGCCAGCAGCCAACAATCCGGGACGGGACACTATGGCTACACCTTC. Translation gives CASSQQSGTGHYGYTF.

The chain couples TRBV4-1 to TRBJ2-3; no clear D gene. CDR1 is MGHRA and CDR2 is YSYEKL in the germline V gene. This CDR3 contains 14 residues. V shed 1 base and J shed 5 bases, with 10 bases lying between them. The CDR3 loop reads CASSQGDLIDTQYF. DNA of the CDR3: TGCGCCAGCAGCCAAGGCGACCTCATAGATACGCAGTATTTT.

The J gene is TRBJ2-1, the V gene TRBV19, with TRBD2 matching over 8 bases. The CDR3 has 18 residues. Germline V gene sequence: CDR1 LNHDA, CDR2 SQIVND (reference sequence). Trimming took 3 bases from V and 6 from J; bases not matched to a gene: 16. CDR3 sequence reads: CASSILLASSGRSNEQFF. As DNA, the CDR3 is TGTGCCAGTAGTATTTTGCTAGCATCTAGCGGGCGGTCCAATGAGCAGTTCTTC.

The chain has TRBV9 and TRBJ2-1; weak D call: TRBD1 (6 bases). This CDR3 spans 16 amino acids. Trimming took 2 bases from V and 6 from J, leaving 18 bases between them. The germline V gene has CDR1 SGDLS and CDR2 YYNGEE. CDR3 residues: CASSVAGQPSINEQFF. The CDR3, as DNA: TGTGCCAGCAGCGTTGCCGGACAGCCGAGTATCAATGAGCAGTTCTTC.